Listed below are T cell receptor beta chains from one sample, sequenced in a study of long-term antiretroviral therapy in people with HIV. Sequencing used immunoSEQ multiplex PCR; TCRdb keeps in-frame clones, though not all of them. This sample has 20,000 to 25,000 clones, with more than 65% found just once. The starting material was unsorted PBMCs, obtained 0.5 years after starting antiretroviral therapy. Receptor source: a woman aged 35 to 49 with HIV. The CDR3 runs from the conserved cysteine through the conserved F or W. A D gene is named only where the DNA matches it firmly. Expanded clones get a size class; other rows say once, few or many, or leave the size out.

D gene	V gene	J gene	clone size	CDR3 protein	CDR3 DNA
-	TRBV6-5	TRBJ1-2	-	CASSYSIQGNYGYTF	TGTGCCAGCAGTTACTCGATACAGGGAAACTATGGCTACACCTTC
TRBD2	TRBV5-4	TRBJ2-7	few	CASSSQVLAGDPSYEQYF	TGTGCCAGCAGCTCCCAAGTGCTAGCGGGGGATCCCTCCTACGAGCAGTACTTC
-	TRBV10-3	TRBJ1-6	-	CAIRAGGPRSDPLHF	TGTGCCATCAGGGCCGGGGGCCCCCGAAGTGATCCCCTCCACTTT
-	TRBV28	TRBJ1-5	-	CASSLLWWGYGQPQHF	TGTGCCAGCAGTTTGCTATGGTGGGGTTATGGTCAGCCCCAGCATTTT
-	TRBV6-6	TRBJ1-4	-	CASSYPGATNEKLFF	TGTGCCAGCAGTTACCCCGGTGCAACTAATGAAAAACTGTTTTTT
TRBD2	TRBV10-2	TRBJ2-3	once	CASSELGLARDTQYF	TGCGCCAGCAGTGAGTTGGGACTAGCAAGGGATACGCAGTATTTT
-	TRBV27	TRBJ1-6	-	CASSDSVRYNSPLHF	TGTGCCAGCAGTGACAGTGTTCGCTATAATTCACCCCTCCACTTT
-	TRBV5-6	TRBJ1-1	-	CASSLFGEEAFF	TGTGCCAGCAGCTTGTTCGGGGAGGAAGCTTTCTTT
TRBD2	TRBV14	TRBJ2-3	-	CASSPIAGGPIGTDTQYF	TGTGCCAGCAGCCCCATAGCGGGGGGGCCAATAGGCACAGATACGCAGTATTTT
TRBD1	TRBV19	TRBJ2-7	-	CASSGGTGGNSYEQYF	TGTGCCAGTAGCGGCGGGACAGGGGGAAACTCCTACGAGCAGTACTTC
-	TRBV19	TRBJ1-5	-	CASSIGQKNQPQHF	TGTGCCAGTAGTATTGGACAGAAGAATCAGCCCCAGCATTTT
-	TRBV7-2	TRBJ1-2	-	CASSLLRGDYGYTF	TGTGCCAGCAGCTTGTTACGGGGCGACTATGGCTACACCTTC
TRBD1	TRBV7-2	TRBJ2-7	-	CASSFQGQGLYEQYF	TGTGCCAGCAGCTTCCAGGGACAGGGTCTCTACGAGCAGTACTTC
-	TRBV5-6	TRBJ1-6	few	CASSLWAANNSPLHF	TGTGCCAGCAGCTTGTGGGCCGCCAATAATTCACCCCTCCACTTT
-	TRBV7-9	TRBJ2-1	-	CASSPTLAANEQFF	TGTGCCAGCAGCCCTACCTTAGCGGCCAATGAGCAGTTCTTC
TRBD1	TRBV29-1	TRBJ2-5	-	CSVVVQGETQYF	TGCAGCGTTGTGGTACAGGGGGAGACCCAGTACTTC
-	TRBV10-3	TRBJ1-6	few	CAISAGGNDSPLHF	TGTGCCATCAGTGCGGGAGGAAACGATTCACCCCTCCACTTT
TRBD1	TRBV27	TRBJ1-3	-	CASRSRGQGAGNTIYF	TGTGCCAGCAGAAGTAGGGGACAGGGGGCCGGAAACACCATATATTTT
TRBD2	TRBV5-4	TRBJ2-3	few	CASSYGTSGGTDTQYF	TGTGCCAGCAGCTACGGGACTAGCGGCGGCACAGATACGCAGTATTTT
-	TRBV18	TRBJ1-3	-	CASSPDTGFPGNTIYF	TGTGCCAGCTCACCTGATACAGGGTTCCCTGGAAACACCATATATTTT
-	TRBV28	TRBJ1-2	-	CASSVGQGIRGYTF	TGTGCCAGCAGTGTCGGGCAGGGGATTCGTGGCTACACCTTC
-	TRBV28	TRBJ1-2	-	CASTSGVLHGYTF	TGTGCCAGCACTAGCGGGGTGTTGCATGGCTACACCTTC
TRBD2	TRBV5-4	TRBJ2-1	-	CASSSGLGGGAPFF	TGTGCCAGCAGCTCCGGCCTCGGCGGGGGGGCCCCGTTCTTC
-	TRBV5-4	TRBJ1-5	-	CASSFSGLSQPQHF	TGTGCCAGCAGCTTTTCAGGGCTAAGTCAGCCCCAGCATTTT
-	TRBV5-4	TRBJ2-2	-	CASSSVGDTGELFF	TGTGCCAGCAGCTCTGTCGGAGACACCGGGGAGCTGTTTTTT
-	TRBV12-5	TRBJ1-1	-	CATSQTDMNTEAFF	TGTGCTACCTCCCAAACCGACATGAACACTGAAGCTTTCTTT
TRBD1	TRBV27	TRBJ1-5	-	CASSFDRDHQPQHF	TGTGCCAGCAGTTTCGACAGGGATCATCAGCCCCAGCATTTT
TRBD1	TRBV23-1	TRBJ1-1	-	CASSFSGTDTEAFF	TGCGCCAGCAGTTTCTCCGGGACAGACACTGAAGCTTTCTTT